Below, 15 T cell receptor beta chains from the same sample are listed, as sequenced in a study of cytotoxic CD8 clonotypes in ibrutinib-treated CLL. TCRdb's copy holds only in-frame clones and misses some; the assay was immunoSEQ multiplex PCR. The sample records approximately 46,000 clones, approximately 74% being singletons. This specimen consisted of PBMCs, obtained after 12 months of ibrutinib treatment. The receptors originated from a human donor with chronic lymphocytic leukemia.

The chain recombines TRBV18 with TRBJ2-2; D is unclear. Trimming shortened V by 6 bases and J by 0 bases, and 8 bases separated the two germline ends. Per the germline V gene, CDR1 is KGHSH and CDR2 is LQKENI. The CDR3 spans 14 residues. CDR3 in DNA: TGTGCCAGCTCCCCCGAGACGAACACCGGGGAGCTGTTTTTT. Its protein product is CASSPETNTGELFF.

The chain links TRBV5-1 to TRBJ2-5; D is undetermined. Germline V gives CDR1 SGHRS, CDR2 YFSETQ. The V end was cut by 0 bases, the J end by 7 bases, with 4 bases between. The length of the CDR3 is 11 residues. The DNA for the CDR3 is TGCGCCAGCAGCTTGGAGGGGACCCAGTACTTC. Its protein product is CASSLEGTQYF.

The chain has TRBV7-2 and TRBJ2-3; D not certain. The CDR3 extends over 17 amino acids. Germline assignment: CDR1 SGHTA and CDR2 FQGNSA. Trimming took off 6 bases at V and 0 bases at J, with 19 bases between the two ends. For the CDR3, the DNA is TGTGCCAGCAGGGTCGGTCAGTTCATTGCTAGCACAGATACGCAGTATTTT. As protein: CASRVGQFIASTDTQYF.

V is TRBV18 and J is TRBJ2-5, with TRBD1 identical over 7 bases. The CDR3 contains 14 residues. The germline gives CDR1 KGHSH, CDR2 LQKENI. The V segment lost 7 bases and the J segment 2 bases; nucleotides outside the gene matches: 7. CDR3 nucleotide sequence: TGTGCCAGCTTGGGACAGCGGCTGCAAGAGACCCAGTACTTC. Translation gives CASLGQRLQETQYF.

J is TRBJ2-1 and V is TRBV5-6; 11 nucleotides match TRBD2. This CDR3 has 16 residues. J was trimmed by 4 bases and V by 0 bases; bases with no gene match: 3. The germline CDR1 and CDR2 sequences are SGHDT and YYEEEE. CDR3 loop: CASSLGGLAVYNEQFF. CDR3 nucleotide sequence: TGTGCCAGCAGCTTGGGGGGACTAGCGGTTTACAATGAGCAGTTCTTC.

The chain combines TRBV10-3 with TRBJ2-1, with 7 bases aligning to TRBD2. V lost 2 bases, J lost 0 bases, and 4 bases stayed unmatched. The CDR3 runs to 16 residues. Germline CDR1 and CDR2: ENHRY and SYGVKD. CDR3 DNA sequence: TGTGCCATCAGTGAGGTCCGCGGGAGCTCCTACAATGAGCAGTTCTTC. It is translated as CAISEVRGSSYNEQFF.

The gene calls are TRBV30 and TRBJ2-3, with TRBD2 matching 9 bases. The CDR3 totals 19 residues. Germline CDR1 and CDR2: GTSNPN and SVGIG (reference sequence). Germline trimming cut 0 bases from V and 4 bases from J; bases unmatched to any gene: 17. This chain's CDR3 is CAWSVLQPVSGRFADTQYF. CDR3 nucleotide sequence: TGTGCCTGGAGTGTACTTCAACCCGTGAGCGGGAGGTTCGCAGATACGCAGTATTTT.

This clone has a handful of counts. The chain links TRBV7-3 to TRBJ1-1; D is perhaps TRBD1 (5 bases). The CDR3 is 14 residues long. The germline V and J ends were trimmed by 5 bases and 14 bases, with 24 bases remaining between them. Germline loops: CDR1 SGHTA, CDR2 FQGTGA. CDR3 region: CASSPTAGVGRLFF. Written as DNA, the CDR3 is TGTGCCAGCAGCCCCACCGCGGGGGTCGGACGGTTATTCTTT.

This clone turned up a few times. The V call is TRBV6-1, the J call TRBJ1-2; a weak D match, TRBD1 (5 bases). There are 13 residues in the CDR3. Trimming cost V 2 bases and J 8 bases, with 12 bases left between them. Germline V gene data show CDR1 as MNHNS and CDR2 as SASEGT. CDR3 nucleotide sequence: TGTGCCAGCAGTGAAAGCAGGGCCAGGGGCTACACCTTC. This sequence encodes CASSESRARGYTF.

This clone showed up just once. This sequence joins TRBV6-4 and TRBJ2-1; D uncertain. The CDR3 extends over 15 amino acids. The germline V gene encodes CDR1 MRHNA and CDR2 SNTAGT. V dropped 3 bases and J dropped 4 bases, with 13 bases sitting between them. The CDR3 coding sequence is TGTGCCAGCAGTGAATCTCCGGCTGGATACAATGAGCAGTTCTTC. Its translation is CASSESPAGYNEQFF.

The rearrangement links TRBV19 to TRBJ2-2; TRBD2 aligns across 13 bases. Germline assignment: CDR1 LNHDA and CDR2 SQIVND (reference sequence). V was pared by 4 bases and J by 2 bases, with 4 bases of the junction left unmatched. This CDR3 comprises 17 residues. The DNA of the CDR3 is TGTGCCAGTAGTAGGGGACTAGCGGGAACTAACACCGGGGAGCTGTTTTTT. It codes for CASSRGLAGTNTGELFF.

The V call is TRBV6-4, the J call TRBJ1-4, with TRBD1 matching over 8 bases. This CDR3 is built from 16 residues. Trimming removed 2 bases from V and 8 bases from J; junction bases left unmatched: 10. Per the germline V gene, CDR1 is MRHNA and CDR2 is SNTAGT. The CDR3 here is CASSDAGRGPREKLFF. The CDR3 DNA follows: TGTGCCAGCAGTGACGCGGGCAGGGGGCCTCGAGAAAAACTGTTTTTT.

This clone has only one observation. The genes are TRBV6-5 and TRBJ1-4, with 8 bases matching TRBD1. Unmatched junction bases numbered 6, after V lost 6 bases and J lost 3 bases. The germline V gene encodes CDR1 MNHEY and CDR2 SVGAGI. The length of the CDR3 is 15 residues. CDR3 DNA sequence: TGTGCCAGCAGATCAGGGGGCTCGGCTAATGAAAAACTGTTTTTT. As protein: CASRSGGSANEKLFF.

By share of the sample, this clone is medium-sized. The genes are TRBV18 and TRBJ1-3, with unresolved D. V was shortened by 5 bases and J by 0 bases, with 14 bases between the two germline ends. Germline CDR1 reads KGHSH; CDR2 reads LQKENI. The CDR3 contains 16 residues. In nucleotides, the CDR3 is TGTGCCAGCTCAACACAGCGGGGTGGCTCTGGAAACACCATATATTTT. Its protein is CASSTQRGGSGNTIYF.

The chain employs TRBV4-2 and TRBJ2-7, with TRBD1 matching 8 bases. Germline CDR1 and CDR2: LGHNA and YNFKEQ. With V trimmed by 3 bases and J by 3 bases, 7 bases remained unmatched. The CDR3 is 15 amino acids. As DNA, the CDR3 is TGTGCCAGCAGCCAGGAATACAGGGGGAACTACGAGCAGTACTTC. This translates into CASSQEYRGNYEQYF.